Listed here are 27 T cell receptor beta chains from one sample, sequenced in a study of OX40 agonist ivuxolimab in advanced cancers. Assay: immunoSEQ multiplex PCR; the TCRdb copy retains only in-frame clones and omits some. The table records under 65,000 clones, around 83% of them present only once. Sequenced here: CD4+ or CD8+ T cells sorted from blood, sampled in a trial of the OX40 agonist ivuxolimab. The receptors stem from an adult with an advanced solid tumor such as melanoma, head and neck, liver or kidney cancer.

The chain's CDR3 is CATKLAPNTGELFF. The CDR3 coding sequence is TGTGCCACAAAACTAGCGCCAAACACCGGGGAGCTGTTTTTT. The chain combines TRBV2 with TRBJ2-2; 7 nucleotides agree with TRBD2. Unmatched junction bases numbered 7, after V lost 10 bases and J lost 2 bases. Germline V gene sequence: CDR1 SNHLY, CDR2 FYNNEI. The CDR3 has 14 residues. The full variable domain, its missing parts supplied by reference TRBV2 and TRBJ2-2, is EPEVTQTPSHQVTQMGQEVILRCVPISNHLYFYWYRQILGQKVEFLVSFYNNEISEKSEIFDDQFSVERPDGSNFTLKIRSTKLEDSAMYFCATKLAPNTGELFFGEGSRLTVL.

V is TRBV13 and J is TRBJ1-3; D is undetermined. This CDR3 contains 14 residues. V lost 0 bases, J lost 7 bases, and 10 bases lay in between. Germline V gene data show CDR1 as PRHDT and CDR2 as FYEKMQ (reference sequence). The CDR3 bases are TGTGCCAGCAGCTTAGGGGACGGAGGGAACACCATATATTTT. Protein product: CASSLGDGGNTIYF. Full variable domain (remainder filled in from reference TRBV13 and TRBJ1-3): AAGVIQSPRHLIKEKRETATLKCYPIPRHDTVYWYQQGPGQDPQFLISFYEKMQSDKGSIPDRFSAQQFSDYHSELNMSSLELGDSALYFCASSLGDGGNTIYFGEGSWLTVV.

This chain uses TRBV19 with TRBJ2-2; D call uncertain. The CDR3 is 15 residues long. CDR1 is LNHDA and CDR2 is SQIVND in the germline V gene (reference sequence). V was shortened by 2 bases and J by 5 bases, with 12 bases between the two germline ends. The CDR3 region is CASSISEVVTGELFF. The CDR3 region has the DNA TGTGCCAGTAGTATAAGTGAGGTCGTGACCGGGGAGCTGTTTTTT.

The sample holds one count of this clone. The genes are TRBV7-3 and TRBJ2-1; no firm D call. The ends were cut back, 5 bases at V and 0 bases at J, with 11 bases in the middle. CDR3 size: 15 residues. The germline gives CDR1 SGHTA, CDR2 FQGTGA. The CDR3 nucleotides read TGTGCCAGCAGCCGAGGCCAGAGCTCCTACAATGAGCAGTTCTTC. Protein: CASSRGQSSYNEQFF.

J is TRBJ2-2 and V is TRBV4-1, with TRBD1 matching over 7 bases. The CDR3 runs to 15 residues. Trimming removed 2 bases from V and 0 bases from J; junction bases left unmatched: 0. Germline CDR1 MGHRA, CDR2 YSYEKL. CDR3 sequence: CASSQQGANTGELFF. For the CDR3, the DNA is TGCGCCAGCAGCCAACAGGGGGCGAACACCGGGGAGCTGTTTTTT.

The CDR3 nucleotides are TGTGCCAGCAGCTTAGCAGGATATAGCAATCAGCCCCAGCATTTT. Translated: CASSLAGYSNQPQHF. This chain links TRBV7-2 with TRBJ1-5; unclear D gene. Trimming cost V 0 bases and J 0 bases, with 6 bases left between them. From germline, CDR1 is SGHTA and CDR2 FQGNSA. This CDR3 comprises 15 residues. The full variable domain, rest sourced from reference TRBV7-2 and TRBJ1-5, is GAGVSQSPSNKVTEKGKDVELRCDPISGHTALYWYRQSLGQGLEFLIYFQGNSAPDKSGLPSDRFSAERTGGSVSTLTIQRTQQEDSAVYLCASSLAGYSNQPQHFGDGTRLSIL.

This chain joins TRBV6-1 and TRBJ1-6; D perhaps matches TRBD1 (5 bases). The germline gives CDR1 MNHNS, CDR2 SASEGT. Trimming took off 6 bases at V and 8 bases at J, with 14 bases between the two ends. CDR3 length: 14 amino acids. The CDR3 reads CASSLGKGDSPLHF. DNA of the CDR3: TGTGCCAGCAGCCTGGGAAAAGGGGATTCACCCCTCCACTTT.

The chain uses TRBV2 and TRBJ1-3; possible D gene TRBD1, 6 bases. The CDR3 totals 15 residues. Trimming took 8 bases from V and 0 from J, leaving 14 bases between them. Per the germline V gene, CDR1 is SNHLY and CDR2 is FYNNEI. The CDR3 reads CASSGGTSSGNTIYF. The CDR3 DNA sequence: TGTGCCAGCTCCGGCGGGACATCCTCTGGAAACACCATATATTTT.

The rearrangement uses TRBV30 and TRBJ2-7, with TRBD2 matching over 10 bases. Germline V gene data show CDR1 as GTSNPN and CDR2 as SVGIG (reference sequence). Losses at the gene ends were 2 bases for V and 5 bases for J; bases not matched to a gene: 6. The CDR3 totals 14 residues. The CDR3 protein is CAWSSAGGPDEQYF. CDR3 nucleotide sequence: TGTGCCTGGAGTTCAGCGGGAGGGCCGGACGAGCAGTACTTC.

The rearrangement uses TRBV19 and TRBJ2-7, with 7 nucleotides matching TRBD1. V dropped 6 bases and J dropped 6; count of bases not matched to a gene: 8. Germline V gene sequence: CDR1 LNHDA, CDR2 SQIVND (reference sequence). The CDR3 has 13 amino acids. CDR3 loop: CASSIRDRIEQYF. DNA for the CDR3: TGTGCCAGTAGCATCCGGGACAGAATCGAGCAGTACTTC.

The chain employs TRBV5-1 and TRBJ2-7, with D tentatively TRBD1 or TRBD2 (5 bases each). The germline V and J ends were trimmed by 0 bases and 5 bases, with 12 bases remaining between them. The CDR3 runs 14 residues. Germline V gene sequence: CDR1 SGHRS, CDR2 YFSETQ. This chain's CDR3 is CASSLVQGDHEQYF. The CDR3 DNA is TGCGCCAGCAGCTTGGTCCAGGGAGATCACGAGCAGTACTTC.

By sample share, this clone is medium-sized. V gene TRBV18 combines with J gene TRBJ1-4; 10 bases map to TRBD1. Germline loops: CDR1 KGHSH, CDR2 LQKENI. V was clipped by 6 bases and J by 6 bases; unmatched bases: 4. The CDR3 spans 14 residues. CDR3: CASSPGTGDEKLFF. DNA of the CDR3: TGTGCCAGCTCGCCCGGGACAGGGGATGAAAAACTGTTTTTT.

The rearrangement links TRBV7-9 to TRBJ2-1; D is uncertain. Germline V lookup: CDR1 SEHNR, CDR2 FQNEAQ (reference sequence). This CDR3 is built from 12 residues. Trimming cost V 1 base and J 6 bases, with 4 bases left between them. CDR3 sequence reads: CASSLEGNEQFF. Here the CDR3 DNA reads TGTGCCAGCAGCTTAGAGGGCAATGAGCAGTTCTTC.

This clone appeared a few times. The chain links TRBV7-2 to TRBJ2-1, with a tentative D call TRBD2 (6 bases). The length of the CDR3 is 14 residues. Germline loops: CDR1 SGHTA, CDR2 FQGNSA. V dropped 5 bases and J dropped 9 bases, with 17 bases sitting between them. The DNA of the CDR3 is TGTGCCAGCAGCCCGGGACCCGGGAGTAGTGAGCAGTTCTTC. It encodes CASSPGPGSSEQFF.

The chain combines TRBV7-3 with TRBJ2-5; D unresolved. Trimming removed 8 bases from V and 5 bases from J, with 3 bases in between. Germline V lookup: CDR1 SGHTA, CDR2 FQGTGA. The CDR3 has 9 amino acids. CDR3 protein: CASPETQYF. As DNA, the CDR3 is TGTGCCAGCCCGGAGACCCAGTACTTC.

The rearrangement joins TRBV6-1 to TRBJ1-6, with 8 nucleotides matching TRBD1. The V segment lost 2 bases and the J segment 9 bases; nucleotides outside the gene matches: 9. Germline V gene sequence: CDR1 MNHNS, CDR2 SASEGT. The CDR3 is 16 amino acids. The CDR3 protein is CASSEMADRVGSPLHF. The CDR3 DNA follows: TGTGCCAGCAGTGAAATGGCGGACAGGGTCGGTTCACCCCTCCACTTT.

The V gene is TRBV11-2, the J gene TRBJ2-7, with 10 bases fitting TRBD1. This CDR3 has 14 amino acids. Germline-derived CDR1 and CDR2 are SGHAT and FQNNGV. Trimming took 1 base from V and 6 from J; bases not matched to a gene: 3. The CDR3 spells CASSLVGDRGEQYF. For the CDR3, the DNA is TGTGCCAGCAGCTTAGTAGGGGACAGGGGCGAGCAGTACTTC.

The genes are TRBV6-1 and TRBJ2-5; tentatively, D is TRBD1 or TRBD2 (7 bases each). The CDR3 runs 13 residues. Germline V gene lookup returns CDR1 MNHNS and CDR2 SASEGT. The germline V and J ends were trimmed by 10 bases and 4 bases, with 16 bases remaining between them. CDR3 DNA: TGTGCCATACGACAGGGAGGGGGAGAGACCCAGTACTTC. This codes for CAIRQGGGETQYF.

The CDR3 region has the DNA TGTGCCAGCAGTGAAACAGGGACTCGAGAGACCCAGTACTTC. Residues: CASSETGTRETQYF. The chain employs TRBV2 and TRBJ2-5; D tentatively fits TRBD1 or TRBD2 (6 bases each). The CDR3 length is 14 residues. V was trimmed by 2 bases and J by 4 bases, leaving 11 bases between them. Germline CDR1 reads SNHLY; CDR2 reads FYNNEI.

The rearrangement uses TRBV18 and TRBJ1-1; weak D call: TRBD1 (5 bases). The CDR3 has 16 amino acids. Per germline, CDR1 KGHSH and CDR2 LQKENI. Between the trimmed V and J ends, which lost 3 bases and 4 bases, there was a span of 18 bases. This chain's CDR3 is CASSPGSVVRGTEAFF. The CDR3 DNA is TGTGCCAGCTCACCGGGATCGGTTGTAAGGGGCACTGAAGCTTTCTTT.

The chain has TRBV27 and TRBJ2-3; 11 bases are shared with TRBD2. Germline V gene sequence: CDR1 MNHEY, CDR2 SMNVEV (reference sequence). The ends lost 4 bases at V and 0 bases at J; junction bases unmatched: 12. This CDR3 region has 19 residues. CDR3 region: CASSSLAGGFSTSTDTQYF. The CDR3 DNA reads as TGTGCCAGCAGTTCCTTAGCGGGAGGGTTTTCAACTAGCACAGATACGCAGTATTTT.

The chain's CDR3 is CASSRGGASRDTQYF. CDR3 bases: TGTGCCAGCAGCCGGGGGGGAGCCTCTAGAGATACGCAGTATTTT. J is TRBJ2-3 and V is TRBV11-2, with TRBD2 identical over 8 bases. Germline CDR1 SGHAT, CDR2 FQNNGV. Unmatched junction bases numbered 9, after V lost 5 bases and J lost 5 bases. The CDR3 consists of 15 residues. Full variable domain (remainder filled in from reference TRBV11-2 and TRBJ2-3): EAGVAQSPRYKIIEKRQSVAFWCNPISGHATLYWYQQILGQGPKLLIQFQNNGVVDDSQLPKDRFSAERLKGVDSTLKIQPAKLEDSAVYLCASSRGGASRDTQYFGPGTRLTVL.

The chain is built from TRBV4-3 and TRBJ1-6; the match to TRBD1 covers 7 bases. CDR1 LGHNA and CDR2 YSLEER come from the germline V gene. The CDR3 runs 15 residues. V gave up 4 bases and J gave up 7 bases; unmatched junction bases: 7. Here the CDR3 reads CASSRKGTANSPLHF. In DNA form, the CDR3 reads TGCGCCAGCAGCCGAAAGGGGACAGCGAATTCACCCCTCCACTTT.

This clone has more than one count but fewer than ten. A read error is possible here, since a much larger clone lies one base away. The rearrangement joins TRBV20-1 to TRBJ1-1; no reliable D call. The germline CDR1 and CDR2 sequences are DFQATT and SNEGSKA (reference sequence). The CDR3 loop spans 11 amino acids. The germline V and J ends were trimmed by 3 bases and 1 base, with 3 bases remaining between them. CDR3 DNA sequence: TGCAGTGCTAGTCCGAACACTGAAGCTTTCTTT. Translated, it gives CSASPNTEAFF.

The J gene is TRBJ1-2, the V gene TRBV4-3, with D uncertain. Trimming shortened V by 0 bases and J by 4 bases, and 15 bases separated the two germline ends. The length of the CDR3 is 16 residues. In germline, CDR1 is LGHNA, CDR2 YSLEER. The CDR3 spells CASSQENIGNRYGYTF. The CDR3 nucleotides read TGCGCCAGCAGCCAAGAAAATATAGGGAACCGCTATGGCTACACCTTC.

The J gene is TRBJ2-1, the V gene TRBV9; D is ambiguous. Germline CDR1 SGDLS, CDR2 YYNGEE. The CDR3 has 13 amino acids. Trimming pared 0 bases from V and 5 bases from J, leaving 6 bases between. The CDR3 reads CASSVVQHNEQFF. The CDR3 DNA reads TGTGCCAGCAGCGTAGTACAACACAATGAGCAGTTCTTC.

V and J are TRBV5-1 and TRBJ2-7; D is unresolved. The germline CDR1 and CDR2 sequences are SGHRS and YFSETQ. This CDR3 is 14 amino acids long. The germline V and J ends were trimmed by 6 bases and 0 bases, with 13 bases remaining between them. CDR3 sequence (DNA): TGCGCCAGCAAGCTACAATCTAGCTCCTACGAGCAGTACTTC. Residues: CASKLQSSSYEQYF. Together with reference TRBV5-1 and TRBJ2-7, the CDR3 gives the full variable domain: KAGVTQTPRYLIKTRGQQVTLSCSPISGHRSVSWYQQTPGQGLQFLFEYFSETQRNKGNFPGRFSGRQFSNSRSEMNVSTLELGDSALYLCASKLQSSSYEQYFGPGTRLTVT.